The 19 T cell receptor delta chains below come from one sample, sequenced in a study of Vδ1+ human thymocytes. Whole-study results and caveats: Thymic TRG and TRD repertoires appeared highly polyclonal.

The template was reverse-transcribed extracted RNA. The CDR3 regions were amplified by multiplex PCR from V-gene primers to a constant-region primer. TCRdb re-analyzed the multiplex PCR reads via CATT. Of just under 55,000 delta-chain clones in the sample, around a sixth were seen once. These receptors lack a known antigen. Input material: Vdelta1+ gamma-delta thymocytes from the thymus. Subset noted: FACS-sorted CD3+ TCRalphabeta- TCRVdelta1+ TCRVdelta2- thymocytes. The receptor set was obtained from a boy younger than two who had congenital heart surgery.

Concerning this clone itself: At one end, the junction sequence differs from germline, possibly due to a read error. Additional DNA sequences in this sample encode the identical CDR3. V and J are TRDV1 and TRDJ1, with D possibly TRDD3 on 5 matching bases. Per the germline V gene, CDR1 is TSWWSYY and CDR2 is QGS. The CDR3 has 21 residues. The CDR3 DNA reads as TGCGCTCTTGGGGAACTACGGAGGATCCACGGTCCCAGTAGGTACACCGATAAACTCATCTTT. It translates to CALGELRRIHGPSRYTDKLIF.

This rearrangement joins TRDV1 to TRDJ1, with 10 bases identical to TRDD3. This CDR3 is 26 amino acids long. The V gene's germline CDR1 is TSWWSYY and CDR2 QGS. Unmatched junction bases numbered 34, after V lost 0 bases and J lost 3 bases. Here the CDR3 reads CALGELAEGYGVPYWGMDSPPDKLIF. For the CDR3, the DNA is TGTGCTCTTGGGGAACTAGCGGAAGGGTACGGGGTACCTTACTGGGGGATGGATTCACCACCCGATAAACTCATCTTT.

The chain has TRDV1 and TRDJ1; 7 bases fit TRDD2. J gave up 1 base and V 5 bases, and 16 bases lay outside the gene matches. The CDR3 sequence is 18 residues long. CDR1 and CDR2 from the germline V gene are TSWWSYY and QGS. CDR3 region: CALGKLAFLGVGTDKLIF. CDR3 bases: TGTGCTCTTGGGAAATTGGCCTTCCTTGGGGTGGGCACCGATAAACTCATCTTT.

The rearrangement uses TRDV1 and TRDJ1, with 13 bases aligning to TRDD3. The germline gives CDR1 TSWWSYY, CDR2 QGS. Trimming removed 1 base from V and 0 bases from J; junction bases left unmatched: 17. This CDR3 has 22 amino acids. Here the CDR3 DNA reads TGTGCTCTTGGGGAACAGTTCTTTCCTACTACTGGGGGATACGGTCACACCGATAAACTCATCTTT. Translated: CALGEQFFPTTGGYGHTDKLIF.

This chain uses TRDV1 with TRDJ1, with TRDD3 identical over 9 bases. Trimming cost V 1 base and J 0 bases; bases outside gene matches: 18. Germline V gives CDR1 TSWWSYY, CDR2 QGS. The CDR3 totals 21 residues. The CDR3: CALGERPLGTAYWGNTDKLIF. DNA of the CDR3: TGTGCTCTTGGGGAACGACCCCTCGGCACTGCCTACTGGGGGAACACCGATAAACTCATCTTT.

Only a few counts were recorded for this clone. The rearrangement links TRDV1 to TRDJ1; D gene ambiguous. Germline V gene sequence: CDR1 TSWWSYY, CDR2 QGS. The CDR3 covers 18 residues. Trimming stripped 2 bases from V and 0 bases from J, with 19 bases between. The CDR3 region is CALGEEPGPPPYTDKLIF. The CDR3 DNA is TGTGCTCTTGGGGAAGAACCGGGGCCTCCCCCGTACACCGATAAACTCATCTTT.

The rearrangement uses TRDV2 and TRDJ2; 8 bases line up with TRDD3. The length of the CDR3 is 18 residues. Trimming took 3 bases from V and 6 from J; bases not matched to a gene: 17. The germline V gene encodes CDR1 GEAIGNYY and CDR2 EKD. The DNA for the CDR3 is TGTGCCTGTGACCCGTGGTTTTATTGGGGGATGGTGGCAGCACAACTCTTCTTT. This translates into CACDPWFYWGMVAAQLFF.

V is TRDV1 and J is TRDJ1; D is ambiguous. This CDR3 has 21 amino acids. Germline CDR1 is TSWWSYY and CDR2 is QGS. V was clipped by 3 bases and J by 0 bases, with 29 bases between them. CDR3 sequence: CALGDLHASPALLCNTDKLIF. CDR3 DNA: TGTGCTCTTGGGGACCTCCATGCCAGCCCCGCACTATTATGCAACACCGATAAACTCATCTTT.

There are a few counts of this clone. This chain uses TRDV1 with TRDJ1; perhaps TRDD2 as D (5 bases). The germline gives CDR1 TSWWSYY, CDR2 QGS. The CDR3 is 16 residues long. The V end lost 0 bases, the J end lost 3 bases, and 14 bases lay between the germline ends. CDR3: CALGELVSLLPDKLIF. In nucleotides, the CDR3 is TGTGCTCTTGGGGAACTAGTGTCCCTCCTTCCCGATAAACTCATCTTT.

The chain recombines TRDV1 with TRDJ1; D gene uncertain. CDR3 length equals 15 residues. Trimming removed 1 base from V and 0 bases from J, with 9 bases in between. Germline assignment: CDR1 TSWWSYY and CDR2 QGS. CDR3 sequence (DNA): TGTGCTCTTGGGGAACACGCCTGGTACACCGATAAACTCATCTTT. Translation gives CALGEHAWYTDKLIF.

The rearrangement uses TRDV1 and TRDJ1, with 13 nucleotides matching TRDD3. The CDR3 covers 19 residues. The V gene's germline CDR1 is TSWWSYY and CDR2 QGS. With 4 bases clipped from V and 3 bases from J, the junction kept 14 bases outside the gene matches. The CDR3: CALGGLRHNWGIRADKLIF. The CDR3 bases are TGTGCTCTTGGGGGCCTCAGACATAACTGGGGGATACGCGCCGATAAACTCATCTTT.

The chain employs TRDV1 and TRDJ1; 13 bases are shared with TRDD3. The CDR3 is 22 amino acids. J was trimmed by 2 bases and V by 1 base; bases with no gene match: 19. Germline lookup yields CDR1 TSWWSYY and CDR2 QGS. This chain's CDR3 is CALGEPFLGDLLGDTHTDKLIF. The CDR3 DNA follows: TGTGCTCTTGGGGAACCCTTCCTAGGGGACCTACTGGGGGATACGCATACCGATAAACTCATCTTT.

The chain links TRDV1 to TRDJ1; 8 bases align to TRDD3. Germline V lookup: CDR1 TSWWSYY, CDR2 QGS. This CDR3 is 23 amino acids long. V lost 2 bases and J lost 0; bases outside the gene matches: 26. Written as DNA, the CDR3 is TGTGCTCTTGGGGAATTAAGGGTGGCCCCAACCCTAACTGGGGGTCTGTACACCGATAAACTCATCTTT. It specifies CALGELRVAPTLTGGLYTDKLIF.

This clone was detected a few times. This chain uses TRDV1 with TRDJ1; TRDD3 is a possible D gene (5 bases). The ends were cut back, 5 bases at V and 5 bases at J, with 27 bases in the middle. This CDR3 has 18 residues. Germline values: CDR1 TSWWSYY, CDR2 QGS. CDR3 in amino acids: CALGIRNAPPYCGDKLIF. In nucleotides, the CDR3 is TGTGCTCTTGGGATACGAAACGCACCCCCGTACTGTGGAGATAAACTCATCTTT.

This clone was seen only a few times. One end of the junction varies from germline; a read error may be responsible. V usage is TRDV2 and J usage is TRDJ1; 8 bases match TRDD3. The CDR3 contains 16 residues. Germline assignment: CDR1 GEAIGNYY and CDR2 EKD. The CDR3 region is CACPWGDKEYTGKLIF. CDR3 bases: TGTGCCTGCCCGTGGGGGGATAAGGAGTACACCGGTAAACTCATCTTT.

This clone was counted a few times. J is TRDJ1 and V is TRDV1, with 13 bases fitting TRDD3. The V gene end was trimmed by 5 bases and the J gene end by 4 bases; junction bases not matched to a gene: 10. Germline V CDR1 and CDR2: TSWWSYY, QGS. This CDR3 has 17 amino acids. The CDR3 reads CALGLFTGGYDIDKLIF. DNA for the CDR3: TGTGCTCTTGGGCTATTTACTGGGGGATACGATATCGATAAACTCATCTTT.

This clone has a handful of counts. This chain joins TRDV1 and TRDJ1; D gene ambiguous. The ends were cut back, 0 bases at V and 4 bases at J, with 18 bases in the middle. Germline values: CDR1 TSWWSYY, CDR2 QGS. The CDR3 sequence is 17 residues long. The CDR3 DNA reads TGTGCTCTTGGGGAACTACGGCCTCGGGGTGAGGGCGATAAACTCATCTTT. This codes for CALGELRPRGEGDKLIF.

V is TRDV1 and J is TRDJ1; possibly TRDD3 for D (5 bases). V shed 4 bases and J shed 2 bases, with 23 bases lying between them. This CDR3 comprises 18 residues. Germline V lookup: CDR1 TSWWSYY, CDR2 QGS. CDR3 DNA sequence: TGTGCTCTTGGGGGATACCTCTCCCCACAGGGTGAGACCGATAAACTCATCTTT. As protein: CALGGYLSPQGETDKLIF.

In its sample, this clone was seen a few times. The chain joins TRDV1 to TRDJ1; 12 nucleotides agree with TRDD3. There are 20 residues in the CDR3. The trim removed 2 bases at V and 0 bases at J, leaving 13 bases unmatched. Germline CDR1 and CDR2: TSWWSYY and QGS. The CDR3 DNA is TGTGCTCTTGGGGAATTCCCATCGGACTGGGGGATACCCGACACCGATAAACTCATCTTT. Protein sequence: CALGEFPSDWGIPDTDKLIF.